This T cell receptor (beta chain) was sequenced in a study of T-cell memory formation after mild COVID-19. 5'RACE with constant-segment primers yielded barcoded, UMI-tagged TCR alpha and TCR beta cDNA libraries. From the 5' RACE reads, TCRdb called clonotypes with MiXCR, one entry per CDR3 protein. The sample yields approximately 580,000 distinct CDR3 sequences, just over 20% seen once. There are 13 residues in the CDR3. Germline CDR1 SGHRS, CDR2 YFSETQ. V lost 7 bases and J 4 bases, leaving 14 bases between the germline ends. Study-wide points: Those CD4+ clones that contracted were mainly in CM and EM (CD8+ ones in EMRA).

Only a few counts were recorded for this clonotype. Antigen specificity is unknown. The chain links TRBV5-1 to TRBJ1-1; a weak D match, TRBD1 (6 bases). Sequencing used PBMCs or a T cell subset sorted from them (not recorded which). This clonotype was obtained from an adult woman who had mild COVID-19 (a few samples of this study predate the infection). Cell type and time point are not known. As DNA, the CDR3 is TGCGCCAGCGGCCAGGGGTCGGGCACTGAAGCTTTCTTT. Residues: CASGQGSGTEAFF. Filled out from reference TRBV5-1 and TRBJ1-1, the complete variable domain reads KAGVTQTPRYLIKTRGQQVTLSCSPISGHRSVSWYQQTPGQGLQFLFEYFSETQRNKGNFPGRFSGRQFSNSRSEMNVSTLELGDSALYLCASGQGSGTEAFFGQGTRLTVV.